The T cell receptor beta chain under discussion was sequenced for a study of T cell changes during pregnancy in multiple sclerosis. TCRdb keeps only in-frame clones here, not all; method: immunoSEQ multiplex PCR. The sample yields about 100,000 clones, around 92% seen once. The CDR3 has 11 residues. Trimming took off 4 bases at V and 8 bases at J, with 9 bases between the two ends. Per the germline V gene, CDR1 is SGHDT and CDR2 is YYEEEE. The sequence derives from a female donor with multiple sclerosis, enrolled in a pregnancy study. This specimen consisted of peripheral blood, obtained in the second trimester of pregnancy. This rearrangement joins TRBV5-6 to TRBJ1-1; tentative D call: TRBD1 (5 bases). For the CDR3, the DNA is TGTGCCAGCAGCCGGGGGTTAGAAGCTTTCTTT. The encoded protein is CASSRGLEAFF.